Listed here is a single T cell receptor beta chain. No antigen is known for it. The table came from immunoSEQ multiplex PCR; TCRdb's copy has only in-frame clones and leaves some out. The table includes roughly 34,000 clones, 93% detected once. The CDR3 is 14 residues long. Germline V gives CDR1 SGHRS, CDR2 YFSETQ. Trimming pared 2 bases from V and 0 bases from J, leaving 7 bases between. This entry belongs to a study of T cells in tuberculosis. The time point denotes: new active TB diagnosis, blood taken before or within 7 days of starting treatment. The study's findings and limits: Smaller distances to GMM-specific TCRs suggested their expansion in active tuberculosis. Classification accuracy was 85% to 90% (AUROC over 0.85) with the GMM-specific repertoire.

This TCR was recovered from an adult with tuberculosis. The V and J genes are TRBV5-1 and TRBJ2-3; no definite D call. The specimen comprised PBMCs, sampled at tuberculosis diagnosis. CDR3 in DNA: TGCGCCAGCAGCTTCGAGACTAGCACAGATACGCAGTATTTT. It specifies CASSFETSTDTQYF.